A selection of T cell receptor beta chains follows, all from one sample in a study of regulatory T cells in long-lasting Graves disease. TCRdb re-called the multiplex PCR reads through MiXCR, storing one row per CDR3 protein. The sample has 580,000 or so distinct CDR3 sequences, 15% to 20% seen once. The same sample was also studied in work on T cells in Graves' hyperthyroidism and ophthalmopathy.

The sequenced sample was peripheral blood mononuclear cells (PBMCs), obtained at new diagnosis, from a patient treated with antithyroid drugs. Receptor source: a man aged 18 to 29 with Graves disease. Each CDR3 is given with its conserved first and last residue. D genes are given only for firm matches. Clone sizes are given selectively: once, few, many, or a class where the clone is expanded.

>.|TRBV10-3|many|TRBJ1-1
CAISETLGDSGTEAFF
TGTGCCATCAGTGAAACCCTGGGAGACAGTGGCACTGAAGCTTTCTTT
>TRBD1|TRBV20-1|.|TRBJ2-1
CSASGGQGKGEQFF
TGCAGTGCTAGTGGGGGACAGGGGAAGGGAGAGCAGTTCTTC
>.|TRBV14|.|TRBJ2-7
CASSRRIGLSYEQYF
TGTGCCAGCAGCCGGAGAATAGGATTGTCCTACGAGCAGTACTTC
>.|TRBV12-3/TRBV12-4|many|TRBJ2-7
CASSGAAPGRQGLYEQYF
TGTGCCAGCAGTGGTGCGGCTCCCGGGAGACAGGGACTCTACGAGCAGTACTTC
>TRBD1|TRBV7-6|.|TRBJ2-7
CASSLASGTATYEQYF
TGTGCCAGCAGCTTAGCTTCCGGGACAGCAACCTACGAGCAGTACTTC
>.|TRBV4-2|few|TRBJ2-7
CASSQDSGGTYEQYF
TGTGCCAGCAGCCAAGATTCCGGCGGAACCTACGAGCAGTACTTC
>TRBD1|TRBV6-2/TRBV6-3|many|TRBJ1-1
CASSPPRTGSRPEAFF
TGTGCCAGCAGCCCCCCTCGGACAGGGTCGAGGCCTGAAGCTTTCTTT
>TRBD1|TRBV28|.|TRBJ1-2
CASSSSGGGYTF
TGTGCCAGCAGTTCATCAGGGGGCGGCTACACCTTC
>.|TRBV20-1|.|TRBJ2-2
CSARDVAANTGELFF
TGCAGTGCTAGAGATGTCGCGGCAAACACCGGGGAGCTGTTTTTT
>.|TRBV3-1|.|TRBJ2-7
CASSQEVGLSEQYF
TGTGCCAGCAGCCAAGAAGTGGGGCTGAGCGAGCAGTACTTC
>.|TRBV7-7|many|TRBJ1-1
CASSSGTDAEAFF
TGTGCTAGCAGCAGCGGGACTGATGCTGAAGCTTTCTTT
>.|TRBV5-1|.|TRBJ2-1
CASSLALGEFYHEQFF
TGCGCCAGCAGCTTGGCCTTGGGGGAGTTTTACCATGAGCAGTTCTTC
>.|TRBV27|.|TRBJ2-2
CASRLARGNTGELFF
TGTGCCAGCAGGCTAGCGAGAGGGAACACCGGGGAGCTGTTTTTT
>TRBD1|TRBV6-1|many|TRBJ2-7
CASRDSSYEQYF
TGTGCCAGCCGGGACAGTTCCTACGAGCAGTACTTC
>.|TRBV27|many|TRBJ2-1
CASSFEGNEQFF
TGTGCCAGCAGTTTCGAGGGCAATGAGCAGTTCTTC